The rows below give T cell receptor beta chains drawn from one sample of a study of cytomegalovirus exposure and HLA in healthy donors. TCRdb's table, derived via immunoSEQ multiplex PCR, lists solely in-frame clones and lacks some. Of 150,000 to 200,000 clones listed, approximately 78% are singletons. The source material was PBMCs. The receptors originated from a woman in her twenties or thirties in good health and CMV-seronegative. Both conserved end residues are part of each CDR3. Each record gives: CDR3 length, V gene, CDR3 protein.

length: 15; V: TRBV5-1; CDR3: CASSPYRSMNTEAFF
length: 15; V: TRBV9; CDR3: CASSVRSGDTDTQYF
length: 16; V: TRBV23-1; CDR3: CASSPARQGKSQPQHF
length: 13; V: TRBV27; CDR3: CASSPRQNTEAFF
length: 13; V: TRBV15; CDR3: CATSGGQKETQYF
length: 16; V: TRBV18; CDR3: CASSPIGTGFVYGYTF
length: 13; V: TRBV6-1; CDR3: CASRTGGPREQYF
length: 16; V: TRBV6-6; CDR3: CASTTRESSGYNEQFF
length: 14; V: TRBV27; CDR3: CASSLTGEVSEQYF
length: 18; V: TRBV9; CDR3: CASSGPRGGGSSYNEQFF
length: 14; V: TRBV7-8; CDR3: CASSPKTGAVRAFF
length: 14; V: TRBV10-1; CDR3: CASSPTTPNTEAFF
length: 14; V: TRBV7-2; CDR3: CASSSPLGGYGYTF
length: 14; V: TRBV28; CDR3: CASRGYRANTEAFF
length: 14; V: TRBV4-1; CDR3: CASSSTGGFETQYF
length: 15; V: TRBV7-6; CDR3: CASSFTRGFQETQYF
length: 14; V: TRBV7-8; CDR3: CASSSDSPNQPQHF
length: 13; V: TRBV6-1; CDR3: CASRAGLSYEQYF
length: 15; V: TRBV5-1; CDR3: CASRPWLAGNNEQFF
length: 13; V: TRBV7-9; CDR3: CASGTSGSYEQYF
length: 12; V: TRBV12-5; CDR3: CASGPSFDTQYF
length: 14; V: TRBV9; CDR3: CASSFSGGPDTQYF
length: 15; V: TRBV28; CDR3: CASSPPAGFTEKLFF
length: 16; V: TRBV25-1; CDR3: CASSERSGESHQPQHF
length: 15; V: TRBV9; CDR3: CASSVHRGGDDEQFF
length: 13; V: TRBV30; CDR3: CAWKGASFHEQYF
length: 15; V: TRBV7-6; CDR3: CASSRDRVPPDTQYF
length: 15; V: TRBV28; CDR3: CASSGQGAEYYGYTF
length: 14; V: TRBV9; CDR3: CASSATRVGGELFF
length: 15; V: TRBV4-1; CDR3: CASSQADRERVPLHF
length: 14; V: TRBV9; CDR3: CASSVDGAGNTIYF
length: 13; V: TRBV5-4; CDR3: CASGPGQSYGYTF
length: 14; V: TRBV12-5; CDR3: CASGEGNGANVLTF
length: 14; V: TRBV5-1; CDR3: CASSLLGQGDEQYF
length: 13; V: TRBV2; CDR3: CASSAAEGHEQFF
length: 15; V: TRBV18; CDR3: CASSPGQGASYEQYF
length: 15; V: TRBV6-4; CDR3: CASSDQGADTGELFF
length: 13; V: TRBV7-6; CDR3: CASSLAGAEKLFF
length: 15; V: TRBV28; CDR3: CASSPEGAGANEQYF
length: 15; V: TRBV14; CDR3: CASSQELSLSYEQYF
length: 15; V: TRBV5-1; CDR3: CASSSGTGFNNEQFF
length: 14; V: TRBV9; CDR3: CASSETSGTDTQYF
length: 12; V: TRBV2; CDR3: CASSEGSIGQYF
length: 14; V: TRBV29-1; CDR3: CSVESGGSPDTQYF
length: 14; V: TRBV18; CDR3: CASSPGQVIETQYF
length: 13; V: TRBV28; CDR3: CASSTGGNQPQHF